Detailed here is one TCR beta chain. Its antigen specificity is not known. Base-call qualities are not available, and no considerably larger clone is one nucleotide away. The sample comes from a study of blood T cell repertoires in COVID-19 (dated by TCRdb to the early 2020s). As for the study more broadly: Collaborator samples came from the United States, Italy and Spain and covered acute and convalescent phases of COVID-19. The prospective study material was composed of cDNA or gDNA derived from T cells, B-cell-depleted T cells, or PBMCs. The dataset comprised deeply sampled blood TCRbeta repertoires from subjects exposed to, actively infected with, or recovered from COVID-19. The repertoires were released in a freely available public database intended as a resource for research on the immune response to SARS-CoV-2. Samples came from the ongoing ImmuneRACE study (first 160 participants) plus 1,254 subjects from 6 global collaborators. Sample metadata almost always included a de-identified subject ID, COVID-19 status, age in years and sex. HLA class I and class II types, where available, came from metadata supplied by the sample provider rather than from assay-based typing. On the study overall, not on this receptor specifically: Clinical and demographic metadata were provided uncurated, with the amount varying by source and participant.

The germline V gene encodes CDR1 SGHRS and CDR2 YFSETQ. V is cut back by 0 bases and J by 7 bases, with 3 bases in the junction unmatched. The CDR3 has 15 amino acids, counting the end cysteine and phenylalanine. Only the CDR3 DNA stays, 45 bases, in frame from base 1. Each collaborating institution followed its own protocols to collect whole blood in K2EDTA tubes. Collaborator samples were shipped for TCRbeta analysis as frozen whole blood, isolated PBMCs, or DNA extracted from either sample type. TCRbeta CDR3 regions were amplified from genomic DNA using the immunoSEQ Assay, a bias-controlled multiplex PCR. The study's own analysis went as follows. The number of nucleated cells in each sample was estimated from the amplification of reference gene primers within the assay. Sequence reads were collapsed and filtered to measure the absolute abundance of every unique TCRbeta CDR3 rearrangement. For each sample, productive Simpson clonality was calculated as the square root of Simpson's diversity index over productive rearrangements. TCRdb took this table from immuneACCESS and kept in-frame rearrangements with V and J called. Such tables lack part of the clones; where checked against another copy, unresolved V genes explain under half of the gap, and the rest is unexplained. That table gives V, J and clone size, and the DNA gave D and trimming. In all, the sample holds about 68,000 clones, and approximately 85% of those were seen once. Together, the top ten hold 20% to 25% of the sample.

Sequencing was performed on peripheral blood. This chain is built from TRBV5-1 and TRBJ2-2, with 10 bases aligning to TRBD1. The source of this sequence is a man between 45 and 60 years old with acute or convalescent COVID-19. The CDR3 in this case is CASSLGQGAFGELFF. The nucleotide sequence is TGCGCCAGCAGCTTGGGACAGGGGGCCTTCGGGGAGCTGTTTTTT.